The present TCR beta chain was sequenced within a study of T cell responses to AZD1222 COVID-19 vaccine (dated by TCRdb to the early 2020s). In terms of the full investigation: AZD1222 recipients whose second dose came at about 4 weeks and those whose second dose came at about 12 weeks were combined into one group, since spike-specific TCR depth and breadth did not differ between the two schedules. TCR sequencing covered more than 230 trial participants: approximately 200 given two doses of AZD1222 and 26 given two doses of MenACWY control vaccine. Trial participants were enrolled by age into 18-55, 56-69 and 70-plus year subgroups, with roughly 160, 29 and 62 TCR-sequenced participants respectively. What the study reported, not specific to this receptor: Conclusions about previously exposed vaccinees are limited, since just a handful of AZD1222 recipients were seropositive for SARS-CoV-2 at baseline. No day 14 peak-response samples were available, so repertoires were characterized only after the peak T cell response. Participants were mostly white British, with more females than males. The authors suggested clonal diversity may have been underestimated. In the small 56-69-year group, the increase in depth fell short of significance, most likely because of low power. Nearly half of unique spike-specific TCRs reportedly recognized epitopes outside regions mutated in the B.1.351 and B.1.1.7 variants. The vaccine-associated CD4 TCRs covered the entire spike protein, and the dominant responses fell in regions 160-218 and 743-854. Spike-specific TCR breadth and depth rose significantly after two AZD1222 doses compared with day 0 and with MenACWY recipients.

Via the germline V gene, CDR1 is SGDLS and CDR2 YYNGEE. The CDR3, from cysteine to phenylalanine, totals 13 residues. Of all the DNA, just the CDR3 is kept, 39 bases in frame from base 1. The V and J ends are trimmed by 4 bases and 6 bases, leaving 11 bases between them. Read against the paper, the sample's time point label means: baseline before first vaccination. Samples from vaccinated people were obtained from the UK trials COV001 and COV002, which included a single-blind randomized controlled phase 2/3 trial of AZD1222 (ChAdOx1 nCoV-19) in healthy adults. For TCRbeta chain sequencing, PBMC samples were collected from trial participants at day 0 and at day 28 after the second dose. The CDR3 regions of human TCRbeta chains were subjected to immunosequencing. The study's own analysis went as follows. Repertoire TCRs were checked for matches against a reference library of SARS-CoV-2-specific TCRs that had been generated using the MIRA antigen-specificity platform. Breadth was defined as the fraction of unique TCRs that were SARS-CoV-2-associated, and depth was defined as the fraction of total T cells that were SARS-CoV-2-associated. Each spike-specific TCR was assigned to its reactive spike region and to a CD4 or CD8 class using the MIRA data. Log10-transformed breadth and depth values were compared by one-way ANOVA with Sidak's multiple comparisons tests. TCRdb carries this immuneACCESS record with in-frame sequences only. Its versions omit some clonotypes, under half of them owing to an unresolved V gene in the studies checked, with the rest unexplained. The DNA gave D and trimming, while V, J and clone size come from that table. Within this sample are roughly 120,000 clones, with 75% to 90% of them counted one time only. Of the sample, under 2% falls within the top ten clones.

Concerning this clone itself: The antigen it binds to is not known. Base qualities are not at hand, and no much larger clone is one base apart.

Sample: peripheral blood, taken on day 0 of AZD1222 vaccination. This TCR came from an adult in good health. The chain employs TRBV9 and TRBJ2-1; no confident D gene assignment can be made. The bases are TGTGCCAGCAGCACACAGTGGAGCAATGAGCAGTTCTTC. It specifies CASSTQWSNEQFF.